This TCR beta chain was identified in a study of CD8+ T cells in alopecia areata. Germline V gene data show CDR1 as MNHNS and CDR2 as SASEGT. The V and J ends lost 5 bases and 3 bases respectively, with 11 bases between them. The CDR3 extends over 13 amino acids. cDNA serving as the sequencing template came from extracted, reverse transcribed RNA. Sequencing was performed with immunoSEQ multiplex PCR; in TCRdb, only in-frame clones are kept and a portion is missing. The sample has about 14,000 clones; 45% to 65% are singletons. CD4+ cells underwent sorting into CD25+CD127- cells for roughly 5 patients. Peripheral blood samples and lesional scalp punch biopsies were obtained from alopecia areata patients.

The chain recombines TRBV6-1 with TRBJ2-7, with no clear D. Sequenced material: CD4+ Tregs sorted from blood. The source is a human donor with alopecia areata. CDR3 residues: CASSRNVLYEQYF. The CDR3 nucleotides are TGTGCCAGCAGTCGAAACGTCCTCTACGAGCAGTACTTC.